These 28 T cell receptor beta chains originate from one sample sequenced in a study of cytomegalovirus exposure and HLA in healthy donors. The PCR contained 60 Vbeta and 13 Jbeta primers. Profiled with immunoSEQ multiplex PCR; TCRdb holds only in-frame clones, not every one. The sample has more than 110,000 clones; around 80% are singletons. The sequencing input was PBMCs. The source is a man aged 35 to 55 in good health and CMV-seropositive.

The rearrangement links TRBV4-3 to TRBJ2-1, with D possibly matching TRBD2 (5 bases). Germline V gene sequence: CDR1 LGHNA, CDR2 YSLEER. V was clipped by 2 bases and J by 10 bases, with 21 bases between them. The CDR3 length is 16 residues. CDR3 in amino acids: CASSQFASANPGEQFF. Here the CDR3 DNA reads TGCGCCAGCAGCCAATTCGCCAGCGCGAATCCGGGAGAGCAGTTCTTC.

This chain uses TRBV2 with TRBJ1-3, with D maybe TRBD1 (5 bases). Trimming stripped 8 bases from V and 3 bases from J, with 8 bases between. This CDR3 has 12 amino acids. CDR1 is SNHLY, CDR2 FYNNEI, per germline. CDR3 sequence (DNA): TGTGCCAGCGGGGGACTTGGAAACACCATATATTTT. It codes for CASGGLGNTIYF.

This rearrangement joins TRBV7-6 to TRBJ2-3; TRBD2 matches 10 bases. This CDR3 is 19 amino acids long. The germline gives CDR1 SGHVS, CDR2 FNYEAQ. Losses at the gene ends were 4 bases for V and 0 bases for J; bases not matched to a gene: 13. In DNA, the CDR3 is TGTGCCAGCAGCTCCACTCTCCAGCGGGGGGGTTACAGCACAGATACGCAGTATTTT. It yields the protein CASSSTLQRGGYSTDTQYF. The full variable domain, with the rest looked up from reference TRBV7-6 and TRBJ2-3, is GAGVSQSPRYKVTKRGQDVALRCDPISGHVSLYWYRQALGQGPEFLTYFNYEAQQDKSGLPNDRFSAERPEGSISTLTIQRTEQRDSAMYRCASSSTLQRGGYSTDTQYFGPGTRLTVL.

This clone was seen a single time. The chain couples TRBV5-1 to TRBJ2-2; maybe TRBD1 (5 bases). In germline, CDR1 is SGHRS, CDR2 YFSETQ. The CDR3 has 16 amino acids. The germline V and J ends were trimmed by 1 base and 5 bases, with 15 bases remaining between them. The CDR3 DNA sequence: TGCGCCAGCAGCTTGCCGGCAGGGCTAAAAACCGGGGAGCTGTTTTTT. It is translated as CASSLPAGLKTGELFF.

The chain carries TRBV5-1 and TRBJ2-7; 8 bases match TRBD2. Germline CDR1 is SGHRS and CDR2 is YFSETQ. CDR3 length: 15 residues. V shed 0 bases and J 6 bases; nucleotides not matched to a gene: 8. CDR3 sequence reads: CASSLVRGRSREQYF. The DNA of the CDR3 is TGCGCCAGCAGCTTGGTTCGCGGGAGGTCCCGCGAGCAGTACTTC.

This clone was seen a few times. V is TRBV7-8 and J is TRBJ2-4; D uncertain. The germline gives CDR1 SGHVS, CDR2 FQNEAQ. This CDR3 comprises 13 residues. V dropped 2 bases and J dropped 8 bases, with 10 bases sitting between them. As DNA, the CDR3 is TGTGCCAGCAGCTTATTTCTTCAGGACATTCAGTACTTC. Its translation is CASSLFLQDIQYF.

This chain links TRBV4-2 with TRBJ1-3; a possible D gene is TRBD1 (6 bases). Germline values: CDR1 LGHNA, CDR2 YNFKEQ. V lost 0 bases and J lost 0, with 15 bases in between. The length of the CDR3 is 18 residues. The CDR3 spells CASSQDRNRADSGNTIYF. The CDR3 bases are TGTGCCAGCAGCCAAGATCGTAACAGGGCGGACTCTGGAAACACCATATATTTT.

V is TRBV5-6 and J is TRBJ2-4; 14 bases match TRBD2. V lost 4 bases to trimming and J lost 3 bases; unmatched junction nucleotides: 9. In germline, CDR1 is SGHDT, CDR2 YYEEEE. The CDR3 is made up of 18 amino acids. The CDR3 reads CASSGLAGGLFGKNIQYF. The CDR3 DNA follows: TGTGCCAGCAGCGGACTAGCGGGAGGACTTTTTGGCAAAAACATTCAGTACTTC. The whole variable domain, remainder taken from reference TRBV5-6 and TRBJ2-4, is DAGVTQSPTHLIKTRGQQVTLRCSPKSGHDTVSWYQQALGQGPQFIFQYYEEEERQRGNFPDRFSGHQFPNYSSELNVNALLLGDSALYLCASSGLAGGLFGKNIQYFGAGTRLSVL.

V is TRBV2 and J is TRBJ2-3; perhaps TRBD1 as D (6 bases). V was trimmed by 9 bases and J by 2 bases, leaving 24 bases between them. Germline CDR1 and CDR2: SNHLY and FYNNEI. The CDR3 consists of 17 residues. For the CDR3, the DNA is TGTGCCAGTGAAGCGCTTTCAGGGGACAAAAACACAGATACGCAGTATTTT. This gives the protein CASEALSGDKNTDTQYF.

The chain's CDR3 is CASSLLETQYF. The CDR3 DNA follows: TGCGCCAGCAGCTTGCTAGAGACCCAGTACTTC. This sequence joins TRBV5-1 and TRBJ2-5; D not resolved. V shed 1 base and J shed 4 bases, with 2 bases lying between them. This CDR3 spans 11 amino acids. Germline CDR1 is SGHRS and CDR2 is YFSETQ. Looking up the rest from reference TRBV5-1 and TRBJ2-5 gives the full variable domain: KAGVTQTPRYLIKTRGQQVTLSCSPISGHRSVSWYQQTPGQGLQFLFEYFSETQRNKGNFPGRFSGRQFSNSRSEMNVSTLELGDSALYLCASSLLETQYFGPGTRLLVL.

The rearrangement links TRBV7-9 to TRBJ1-2, with a tentative D call TRBD1 (6 bases). CDR1 SEHNR and CDR2 FQNEAQ come from the germline V gene (reference sequence). The germline V and J ends were trimmed by 4 bases and 8 bases, with 17 bases remaining between them. The CDR3 is 14 amino acids. The CDR3 loop is CASSSELGGRGYTF. The CDR3, as DNA: TGTGCCAGCAGCTCAGAACTAGGGGGTCGGGGCTACACCTTC.

This chain joins TRBV2 and TRBJ1-1; no clear D gene. The CDR3 length is 12 residues. Trimming took off 3 bases at V and 7 bases at J, with 9 bases between the two ends. The germline CDR1 and CDR2 sequences are SNHLY and FYNNEI. CDR3 amino acids: CASSDRRNEAFF. For the CDR3, the DNA is TGTGCCAGCAGTGACAGGCGAAATGAAGCTTTCTTT.

The chain links TRBV2 to TRBJ2-5, with 12 bases matching TRBD2. With V trimmed by 6 bases and J by 5 bases, 4 bases remained unmatched. This CDR3 region has 14 residues. Germline lookup yields CDR1 SNHLY and CDR2 FYNNEI. The CDR3 protein is CASSRLAGVETQYF. CDR3 nucleotide sequence: TGTGCCAGCAGCCGACTAGCGGGAGTTGAGACCCAGTACTTC.

The chain carries TRBV7-2 and TRBJ2-7; the D is unclear. V was clipped by 3 bases and J by 3 bases, with 9 bases between them. The CDR3 is made up of 13 amino acids. Germline V gene sequence: CDR1 SGHTA, CDR2 FQGNSA. CDR3 in amino acids: CASSFSRSYEQYF. The CDR3 DNA reads TGTGCCAGCAGCTTTAGCAGAAGCTACGAGCAGTACTTC.

The gene calls are TRBV15 and TRBJ1-5, with D possibly being TRBD1 (5 bases). The CDR3 has 20 residues. V was pared by 0 bases and J by 1 base, with 22 bases between. Germline V gene sequence: CDR1 LNHNV, CDR2 YYDKDF (reference sequence). The CDR3 sequence: CATSRDPGGGQKGSNQPQHF. The CDR3 DNA is TGTGCCACCAGCAGAGATCCGGGGGGTGGCCAGAAGGGGAGCAATCAGCCCCAGCATTTT.

This chain joins TRBV6-5 and TRBJ2-7, with 7 bases fitting TRBD1. V trimming: 6 bases; J trimming: 0 bases; junction bases outside the gene matches: 5. CDR3 size: 14 residues. Germline-derived CDR1 and CDR2 are MNHEY and SVGAGI. CDR3 nucleotides: TGTGCCAGCAGAACAACAGGGGTCTCCTACGAGCAGTACTTC. Protein: CASRTTGVSYEQYF.

The V gene is TRBV6-5, the J gene TRBJ1-6; D call uncertain. The CDR3 has 14 residues. Trimming left V 7 bases short and J 12 bases short, with 19 bases between. Germline V CDR1 and CDR2: MNHEY, SVGAGI. CDR3 nucleotides: TGTGCCAGCACTCCTCGTCGTTACTATTTACCCCTCCACTTT. The encoded protein is CASTPRRYYLPLHF.

The chain couples TRBV6-5 to TRBJ2-7, with TRBD1 identical over 11 bases. The CDR3 length is 15 residues. Per the germline V gene, CDR1 is MNHEY and CDR2 is SVGAGI. Trimming at V came to 5 bases and at J to 2 bases, leaving 5 bases not matched to a gene. CDR3 protein: CASSPGDRGTYEQYF. Here the CDR3 DNA reads TGTGCCAGCAGTCCCGGGGACAGGGGGACCTACGAGCAGTACTTC.

The chain combines TRBV30 with TRBJ2-5; TRBD1 is a possible D gene (5 bases). The CDR3 has 13 residues. The V end lost 0 bases, the J end lost 5 bases, and 10 bases lay between the germline ends. In germline, CDR1 is GTSNPN, CDR2 SVGIG (reference sequence). CDR3 protein: CAWSVGAGETQYF. Here the CDR3 DNA reads TGTGCCTGGAGTGTAGGGGCAGGGGAGACCCAGTACTTC.

In nucleotides, the CDR3 is TGTGCCAGCAGTCCAAACAGGGGTGAGCCCCAGCATTTT. Translated: CASSPNRGEPQHF. The chain couples TRBV6-1 to TRBJ1-5, with TRBD1 matching over 7 bases. CDR3 size: 13 residues. Trimming took 5 bases from V and 8 from J; bases not matched to a gene: 6. Germline CDR1 and CDR2: MNHNS and SASEGT.

The chain carries TRBV29-1 and TRBJ2-5, with TRBD2 matching over 8 bases. The CDR3 spans 13 residues. With V trimmed by 5 bases and J by 5 bases, 7 bases remained unmatched. Germline loops: CDR1 SQVTM, CDR2 ANQGSEA. The chain's CDR3 is CSVLAGGGETQYF. The CDR3 region has the DNA TGCAGCGTTTTGGCGGGGGGAGGGGAGACCCAGTACTTC.

The chain uses TRBV27 and TRBJ1-1; D remains unclear. V lost 0 bases and J lost 0, with 11 bases in between. From germline, CDR1 is MNHEY and CDR2 SMNVEV (reference sequence). The length of the CDR3 is 16 residues. The CDR3 here is CASSLSSGLLNTEAFF. In DNA, the CDR3 is TGTGCCAGCAGTTTATCGAGCGGGTTACTGAACACTGAAGCTTTCTTT.

V usage is TRBV4-2 and J usage is TRBJ1-3, with 7 bases matching TRBD1. The V segment lost 1 base and the J segment 0 bases; nucleotides outside the gene matches: 3. The CDR3 totals 16 residues. The germline V gene encodes CDR1 LGHNA and CDR2 YNFKEQ. The CDR3 region is CASSQGGQFSGNTIYF. The CDR3 coding sequence is TGTGCCAGCAGCCAAGGGGGACAGTTCTCTGGAAACACCATATATTTT.

This clone was observed a few times. The chain employs TRBV2 and TRBJ2-5; 11 positions agree with TRBD2. The CDR3 totals 15 residues. CDR1 and CDR2 from the germline V gene are SNHLY and FYNNEI. V shed 3 bases, J shed 5 bases, and the junction held 5 bases outside the gene matches. CDR3 nucleotide sequence: TGTGCCAGCAGTGAGGAGACTAGCGGGATTGAGACCCAGTACTTC. Its protein product is CASSEETSGIETQYF.

This chain connects TRBV7-2 to TRBJ1-5; no reliable D call. The CDR3 consists of 15 residues. V lost 5 bases and J lost 0, with 11 bases in between. The germline gives CDR1 SGHTA, CDR2 FQGNSA. This CDR3 reads CASSPGISSNQPQHF. DNA for the CDR3: TGTGCCAGCAGCCCAGGAATTAGTAGCAATCAGCCCCAGCATTTT.

The chain couples TRBV4-3 to TRBJ2-4; 7 positions agree with TRBD2. CDR1 and CDR2 (germline): LGHNA, YSLEER. The CDR3 covers 18 residues. V was clipped by 0 bases and J by 3 bases; unmatched bases: 11. The CDR3 sequence is CASSQDRGRASGKNIQYF. The CDR3 nucleotides are TGCGCCAGCAGCCAAGATCGGGGGAGGGCTTCAGGCAAAAACATTCAGTACTTC.

The chain employs TRBV4-2 and TRBJ2-2, with D uncertain. CDR3 size: 13 residues. The V gene lost 1 base and the J gene lost 15 bases, with 15 bases spanning the gap. Germline V gene lookup returns CDR1 LGHNA and CDR2 YNFKEQ. The chain's CDR3 is CASSQGSPPRLFF. CDR3 DNA sequence: TGTGCCAGCAGCCAAGGGAGCCCCCCAAGGTTGTTTTTT.

This clone was seen a few times. The rearrangement links TRBV19 to TRBJ1-3; a possible D gene is TRBD1 (6 bases). Trimming took 2 bases from V and 0 from J, leaving 11 bases between them. Germline V gene sequence: CDR1 LNHDA, CDR2 SQIVND (reference sequence). The CDR3 covers 16 residues. CDR3 in DNA: TGTGCCAGTAGTATATCGCGGACAGTCTCTGGAAACACCATATATTTT. This encodes CASSISRTVSGNTIYF.